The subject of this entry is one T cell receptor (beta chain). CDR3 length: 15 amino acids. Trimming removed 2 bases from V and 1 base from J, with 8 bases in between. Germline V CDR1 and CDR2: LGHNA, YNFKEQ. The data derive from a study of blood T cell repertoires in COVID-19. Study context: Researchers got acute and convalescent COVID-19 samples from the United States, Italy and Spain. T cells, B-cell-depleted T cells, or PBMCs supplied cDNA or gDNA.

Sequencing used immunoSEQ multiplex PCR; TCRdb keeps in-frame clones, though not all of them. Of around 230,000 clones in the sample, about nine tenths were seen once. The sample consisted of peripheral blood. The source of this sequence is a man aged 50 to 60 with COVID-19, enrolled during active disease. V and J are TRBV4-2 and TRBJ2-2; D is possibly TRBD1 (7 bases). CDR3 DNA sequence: TGTGCCAGCAGCCAACAGGGGGGGAACACCGGGGAGCTGTTTTTT. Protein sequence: CASSQQGGNTGELFF.